This is a list of T cell receptor beta chains from one sample in a study of CD8 T cells in ankylosing spondylitis. TCRdb independently ran MiXCR on the 5' RACE reads; one entry per CDR3 protein. The sample has roughly 450,000 distinct CDR3 sequences, more than 25% seen once; the top ten hold 0.85% to 1%. Sequencing was done on a sample of blood, either unsorted or a sorted T cell fraction (not recorded which). Receptors originate from a male donor with ankylosing spondylitis. Each CDR3 is given with its conserved first and last residue. D genes are given only for firm matches. Only part of the rows carry a size: once, few, many, or a class if the clone is expanded.

- TRBJ2-1 TRBV3-1 many TGTGCCAGCAGGGGACCCGACAATGAGCAGTTCTTC CASRGPDNEQFF
TRBD1 TRBJ1-4 TRBV7-2 few TGTGCCAGCAGCCGTGGACAGGCTAATGAAAAACTGTTTTTT CASSRGQANEKLFF
- TRBJ1-1 TRBV18 many TGTGCCAGCCGGACAGACATGAACACTGAAGCTTTCTTT CASRTDMNTEAFF
TRBD1 TRBJ1-5 TRBV10-3 few TGTGCCAGCAGTGAGTACGGGCCGGGTGATTACTACGGGACAGGCCAGAAAGGGACCCAGCATTTT CASSEYGPGDYYGTGQKGTQHF
- TRBJ2-3 TRBV20-1 - TGCAGTGCTACCCCCTCTCCAGGGTACTTCACAGATACGCAGTATTTT CSATPSPGYFTDTQYF
- TRBJ1-5 TRBV6-1 - TGTGCCAGCAGCCGGGGGGCAGGGGAGAATCAGCCCCAGCATTTT CASSRGAGENQPQHF
- TRBJ2-3 TRBV24-1 few TGTGCCACCAGTGATTGGGATACGCAGTATTTT CATSDWDTQYF
TRBD2 TRBJ2-1 TRBV7-2 - TGTGCCAGCAGCCTCGGACTAGTGGGTTACAATGAGCAGTTCTTC CASSLGLVGYNEQFF
TRBD2 TRBJ2-1 TRBV2 many TGTGCCAGCATCCCGGGACTAGCGGGATATGAGCAGTTCTTC CASIPGLAGYEQFF
- TRBJ2-2 TRBV12-3/TRBV12-4 few TGTGCCAGCAGTTTTGTGCAGGGTCCGAGCACCGGGGAGCTGTTTTTT CASSFVQGPSTGELFF
TRBD2 TRBJ2-3 TRBV20-1 few TGCAGTGCTAGGGGTAGCGGGAGAGATACGCAGTATTTT CSARGSGRDTQYF
TRBD1 TRBJ1-5 TRBV6-1 few TGTGCCAGCTGGGACAGGGGTCAGCCCCAGCATTTT CASWDRGQPQHF
- TRBJ2-1 TRBV20-1 - TGCAGTGCTGCCCCCGGACTCTACAATGAGCAGTTCTTC CSAAPGLYNEQFF
- TRBJ2-1 TRBV5-1 - TGCGCCAGCAGCTTGGTACTGACGGGATTATACAATGAGCAGTTCTTC CASSLVLTGLYNEQFF
- TRBJ1-4 TRBV5-1 few TGCGCCAGCAGCTGGGCAGGAGGACTTGAAAAACTGTTTTTT CASSWAGGLEKLFF
- TRBJ2-1 TRBV6-6 - TGTGCCAGCAGTTACCGGTGGGATGAGCAGTTCTTC CASSYRWDEQFF
TRBD2 TRBJ2-1 TRBV29-1 - TGCAGCGCTAACCGACTAGCGGGAGTGAATGAGCAGTTCTTC CSANRLAGVNEQFF
- TRBJ2-2 TRBV27 - TGTGCCAGCACCCTAAATGGACCCAACACCGGGGAGCTGTTTTTT CASTLNGPNTGELFF
- TRBJ1-1 TRBV29-1 few TGCAGCGTCGCCGCGACCACTGAAGCTTTCTTT CSVAATTEAFF
- TRBJ1-2 TRBV12-3/TRBV12-4 few TGTGCCAGCAGTTTGCGGGGGGCGCGCGGTGGCTACACCTTC CASSLRGARGGYTF
TRBD2 TRBJ2-1 TRBV6-1 - TGTGCCAGCAGTGAAAGTAGGACTAGCGGGGGTGAGCAGTTCTTC CASSESRTSGGEQFF
TRBD1 TRBJ1-5 TRBV12-3/TRBV12-4 - TGTGCCAGCAGCCCAGGGGGGGAACGGGATCAGCCCCAGCATTTT CASSPGGERDQPQHF
- TRBJ1-6 TRBV29-1 - TGCAGCGTTGGTTACGGGGAGAGCTCACCCCTCCACTTT CSVGYGESSPLHF
TRBD1 TRBJ2-5 TRBV15 - TGTGCCACCAGCCGCCGACAGGGGTCTCTGGAGACCCAGTACTTC CATSRRQGSLETQYF
- TRBJ2-1 TRBV10-3 - TGTGCCTGCGGGGAGGCCCCCAAGGGCGATGAGCAGTTCTTC CACGEAPKGDEQFF